What follows are 8 T cell receptor beta chains derived from one specimen sequenced in a study of T cells in Graves' hyperthyroidism and ophthalmopathy. TCR beta CDR3 regions were amplified from RNA. Carried out on the TCR CDR3, a first-round RT-PCR used the HTBI primer set. TCRdb used MiXCR to reprocess the multiplex PCR reads, holding one entry per CDR3 protein. The sample shows 500,000 to 650,000 distinct CDR3 sequences, less than 20% of them seen only once. Sequenced sample: blood. Source of these receptors: a man between 35 and 55 years old with Graves' ophthalmopathy.

This clonotype was picked up a small number of times. The chain's CDR3 is CASSLLGGSQGAAYNEQFF. CDR3 DNA sequence: TGTGCCAGCAGCCTCCTCGGGGGGAGTCAGGGGGCTGCGTACAATGAGCAGTTCTTC. The chain has TRBV3-1 and TRBJ2-1; maybe TRBD1 (8 bases). The germline V and J ends were trimmed by 4 bases and 4 bases, with 26 bases remaining between them. Germline V gene lookup returns CDR1 LGHDT and CDR2 YNNKEL (reference sequence). The CDR3 contains 19 residues.

The V gene is TRBV20-1, the J gene TRBJ1-4, with D possibly TRBD1 on 5 matching bases. The CDR3 has 13 residues. Trimming took off 1 base at V and 7 bases at J, with 10 bases between the two ends. From germline, CDR1 is DFQATT and CDR2 SNEGSKA (reference sequence). The CDR3 region is CSARGGAGEKLFF. The CDR3 DNA sequence: TGCAGTGCTAGAGGGGGCGCCGGTGAAAAACTGTTTTTT.

In this sample, this clonotype turned up many times. This chain joins TRBV6-2 or TRBV6-3 and TRBJ2-7, with D possibly called TRBD1 or TRBD2 (5 bases each). The V gene's germline CDR1 is MNHEY and CDR2 SVGEGT. The CDR3 extends over 13 amino acids. V was pared by 4 bases and J by 1 base, with 8 bases between. This chain's CDR3 is CASSWDGSYEQYF. CDR3 nucleotide sequence: TGTGCCAGCAGTTGGGACGGTTCCTACGAGCAGTACTTC.

This clonotype was counted many times. The chain links TRBV7-8 to TRBJ1-5; unclear D gene. Germline loops: CDR1 SGHVS, CDR2 FQNEAQ. Trimming stripped 5 bases from V and 3 bases from J, with 17 bases between. CDR3 length: 16 residues. The CDR3 reads CASSPGPARPNQPQHF. The CDR3 DNA is TGTGCCAGCAGCCCAGGACCTGCTCGTCCCAATCAGCCCCAGCATTTT.

The chain links TRBV5-1 to TRBJ2-6; TRBD1 agrees at 9 bases. V lost 4 bases to trimming and J lost 7 bases; unmatched junction nucleotides: 18. Looked up from germline, CDR1 is SGHRS and CDR2 is YFSETQ. The CDR3 loop spans 19 amino acids. The CDR3 loop is CASSAGQGILSGGANVLTF. CDR3 DNA sequence: TGCGCCAGCAGCGCGGGACAGGGAATCCTCTCTGGGGGAGCCAACGTCCTGACTTTC.

Note on this clonotype: This may come from a read error, since a much larger clone is one base off. The chain couples TRBV7-8 to TRBJ2-5, with D tentatively TRBD1 or TRBD2 (6 bases each). Germline V gene lookup returns CDR1 SGHVS and CDR2 FQNEAQ. The CDR3 spans 14 residues. Deletions cut 4 bases from V and 3 bases from J, with 12 bases between. CDR3 amino acids: CASSSWGAKETQYF. The CDR3 region has the DNA TGTGCCAGCAGCTCATGGGGGGCTAAAGAGACCCAGTACTTC.

The chain joins TRBV9 to TRBJ2-1; D is possibly TRBD2 (7 bases). The CDR3 totals 15 residues. The germline CDR1 and CDR2 sequences are SGDLS and YYNGEE. V lost 0 bases, J lost 6 bases, and 13 bases lay in between. The CDR3 here is CASSVGWGGRNEQFF. CDR3 coding DNA: TGTGCCAGCAGCGTAGGGTGGGGGGGCCGCAATGAGCAGTTCTTC.

This clonotype was seen more than once but under ten times. The chain uses TRBV9 and TRBJ1-2; no firm D call. The CDR3 covers 15 residues. V lost 2 bases to trimming and J lost 1 base, with 12 bases between them. Germline CDR1 reads SGDLS; CDR2 reads YYNGEE. The CDR3 spells CASSVSHHHNYGYTF. CDR3 sequence (DNA): TGTGCCAGCAGCGTGAGCCACCACCATAACTATGGCTACACCTTC.